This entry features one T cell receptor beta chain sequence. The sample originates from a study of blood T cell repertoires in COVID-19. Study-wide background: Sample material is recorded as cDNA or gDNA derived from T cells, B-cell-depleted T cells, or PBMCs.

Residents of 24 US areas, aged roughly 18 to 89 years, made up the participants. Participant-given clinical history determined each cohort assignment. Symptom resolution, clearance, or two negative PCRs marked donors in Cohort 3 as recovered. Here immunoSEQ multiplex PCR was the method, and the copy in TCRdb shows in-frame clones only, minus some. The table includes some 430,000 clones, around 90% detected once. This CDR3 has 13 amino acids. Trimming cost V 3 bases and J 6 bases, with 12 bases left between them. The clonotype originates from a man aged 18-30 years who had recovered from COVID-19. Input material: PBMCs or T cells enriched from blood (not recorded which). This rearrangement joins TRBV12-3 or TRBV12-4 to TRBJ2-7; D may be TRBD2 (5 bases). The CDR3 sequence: CASSLRRPGEQYF. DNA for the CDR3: TGTGCCAGCAGTTTGAGGAGGCCGGGCGAGCAGTACTTC.